Sequencing of this TCR beta chain was carried out in a study of CD4+ T cells in melanoma. In regard to this clone: The antigen is undetermined. Likely a read error: the CDR3 ends without its conserved phenylalanine or tryptophan. The DNA is omitted, as the CDR3 cannot be located on it reliably, and the CDR3 follows TCRdb's listing.

Study-wide findings and caveats: CD8+ T cell, macrophage and B cell function reportedly correlated with neoantigen-specific CD4+ T cells.

The germline gives CDR1 DFQATT, CDR2 SNEGSKA (reference sequence). Inclusive of both ends, the CDR3 amounts to 8 amino acids. TCRdb's copy holds only in-frame clones and misses some; the assay was immunoSEQ multiplex PCR. The sample carries 120,000 to 150,000 clones, around 90% recorded once. The rearrangement uses TRBV20-1 and TRBJ1-1. This TCR came from a human donor with melanoma. This CDR3 reads CSALWGIL.